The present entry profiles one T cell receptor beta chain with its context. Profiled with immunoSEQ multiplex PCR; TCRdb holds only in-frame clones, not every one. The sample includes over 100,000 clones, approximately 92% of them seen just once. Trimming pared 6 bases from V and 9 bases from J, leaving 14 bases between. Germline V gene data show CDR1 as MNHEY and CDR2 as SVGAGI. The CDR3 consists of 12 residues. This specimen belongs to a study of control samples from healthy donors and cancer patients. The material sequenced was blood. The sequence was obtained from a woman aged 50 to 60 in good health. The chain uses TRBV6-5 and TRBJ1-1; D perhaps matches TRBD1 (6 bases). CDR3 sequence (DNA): TGTGCCAGCAGACCCCTCGGGGGCCAAGCTTTCTTT. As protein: CASRPLGGQAFF.